The text below deals with one T cell receptor beta chain. Its antigen is unknown. These data belong to a study of T cell responses to AZD1222 COVID-19 vaccine. General study findings and limits: Females outnumbered males among donors, who were mostly white British; clonal diversity was possibly underestimated. Within unmutated variant regions lay the reported targets of nearly half of spike-specific TCRs. Regions 160-218 and 743-854 dominated among vaccine-associated CD4 TCRs spanning spike.

The CDR3 is 14 residues long. Per the germline V gene, CDR1 is LNHDA and CDR2 is SQIVND (reference sequence). The ends lost 5 bases at V and 7 bases at J; junction bases unmatched: 7. The protocol was immunoSEQ multiplex PCR, while the TCRdb copy is restricted to in-frame clones and leaves out a portion. The table lists fewer than 80,000 clones, approximately 89% of them singletons, with 10% in the top ten. The V call is TRBV19, the J call TRBJ2-2, with 7 bases fitting TRBD1. The sample in question was peripheral blood, obtained 28 days after the second dose of the MenACWY control vaccine. The clonotype was recovered from an adult who received the MenACWY meningococcal vaccine as a control. CDR3 bases: TGTGCCAGTAGTCAACAGGGGACGGGCGGGGAGCTGTTTTTT. Translating gives CASSQQGTGGELFF.